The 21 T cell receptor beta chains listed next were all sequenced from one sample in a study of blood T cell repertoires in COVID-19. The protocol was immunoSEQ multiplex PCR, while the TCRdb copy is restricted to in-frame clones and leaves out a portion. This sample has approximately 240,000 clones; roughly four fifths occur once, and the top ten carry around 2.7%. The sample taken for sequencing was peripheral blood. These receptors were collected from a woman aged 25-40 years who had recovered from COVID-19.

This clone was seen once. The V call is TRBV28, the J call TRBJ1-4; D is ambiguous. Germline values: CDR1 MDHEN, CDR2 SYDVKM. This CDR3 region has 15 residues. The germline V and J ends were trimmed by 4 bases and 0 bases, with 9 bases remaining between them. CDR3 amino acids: CASSSEGATNEKLFF. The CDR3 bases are TGTGCCAGCAGTTCAGAGGGTGCAACTAATGAAAAACTGTTTTTT. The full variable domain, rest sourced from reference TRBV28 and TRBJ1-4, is DVKVTQSSRYLVKRTGEKVFLECVQDMDHENMFWYRQDPGLGLRLIYFSYDVKMKEKGDIPEGYSVSREKKERFSLILESASTNQTSMYLCASSSEGATNEKLFFGSGTQLSVL.

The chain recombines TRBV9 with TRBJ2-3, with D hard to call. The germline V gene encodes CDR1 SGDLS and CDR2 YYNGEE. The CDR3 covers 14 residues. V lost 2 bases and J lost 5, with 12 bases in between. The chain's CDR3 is CASSVLFGLDTQYF. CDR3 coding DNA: TGTGCCAGCAGCGTGCTTTTCGGGTTAGATACGCAGTATTTT. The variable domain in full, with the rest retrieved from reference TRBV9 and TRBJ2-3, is DSGVTQTPKHLITATGQRVTLRCSPRSGDLSVYWYQQSLDQGLQFLIQYYNGEERAKGNILERFSAQQFPDLHSELNLSSLELGDSALYFCASSVLFGLDTQYFGPGTRLTVL.

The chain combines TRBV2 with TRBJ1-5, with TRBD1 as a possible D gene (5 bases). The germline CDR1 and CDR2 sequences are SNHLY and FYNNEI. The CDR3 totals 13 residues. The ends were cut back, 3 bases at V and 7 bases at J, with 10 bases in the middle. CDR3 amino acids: CASSDNRGQPQHF. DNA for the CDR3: TGTGCCAGCAGTGACAATAGGGGACAGCCCCAGCATTTT.

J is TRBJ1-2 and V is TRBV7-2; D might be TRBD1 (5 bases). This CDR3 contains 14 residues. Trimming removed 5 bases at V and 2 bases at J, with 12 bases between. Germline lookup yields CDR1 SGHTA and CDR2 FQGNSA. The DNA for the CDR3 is TGTGCCAGCAGCCCTAAGGGGTGGAACTATGGCTACACCTTC. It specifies CASSPKGWNYGYTF. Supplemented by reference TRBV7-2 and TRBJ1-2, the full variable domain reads GAGVSQSPSNKVTEKGKDVELRCDPISGHTALYWYRQSLGQGLEFLIYFQGNSAPDKSGLPSDRFSAERTGGSVSTLTIQRTQQEDSAVYLCASSPKGWNYGYTFGSGTRLTVV.

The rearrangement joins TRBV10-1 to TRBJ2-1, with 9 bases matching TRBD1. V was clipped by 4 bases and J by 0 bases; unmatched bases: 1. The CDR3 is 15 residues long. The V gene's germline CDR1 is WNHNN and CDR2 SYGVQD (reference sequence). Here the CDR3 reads CASSGGQGSYNEQFF. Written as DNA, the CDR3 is TGCGCCAGCAGTGGGGGACAGGGCTCCTACAATGAGCAGTTCTTC.

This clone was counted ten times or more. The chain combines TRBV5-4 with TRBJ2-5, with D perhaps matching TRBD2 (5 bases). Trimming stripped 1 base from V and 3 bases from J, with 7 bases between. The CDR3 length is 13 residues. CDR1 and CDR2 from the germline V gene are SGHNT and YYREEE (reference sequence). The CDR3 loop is CASSLPGKETQYF. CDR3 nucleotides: TGTGCCAGCAGCTTGCCCGGGAAAGAGACCCAGTACTTC.

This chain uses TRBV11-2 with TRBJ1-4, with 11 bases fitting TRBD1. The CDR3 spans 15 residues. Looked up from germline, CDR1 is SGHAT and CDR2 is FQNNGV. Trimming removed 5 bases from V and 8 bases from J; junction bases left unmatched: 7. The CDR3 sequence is CASSPLDRGREKLFF. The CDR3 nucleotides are TGTGCCAGCAGCCCCCTGGACAGGGGGCGCGAAAAACTGTTTTTT.

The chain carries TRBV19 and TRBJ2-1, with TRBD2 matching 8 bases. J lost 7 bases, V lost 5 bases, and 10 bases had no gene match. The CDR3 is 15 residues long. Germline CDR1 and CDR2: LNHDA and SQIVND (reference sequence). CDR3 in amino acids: CASSLPPGRGNEQFF. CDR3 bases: TGTGCCAGTAGTCTCCCCCCCGGGAGGGGGAATGAGCAGTTCTTC.

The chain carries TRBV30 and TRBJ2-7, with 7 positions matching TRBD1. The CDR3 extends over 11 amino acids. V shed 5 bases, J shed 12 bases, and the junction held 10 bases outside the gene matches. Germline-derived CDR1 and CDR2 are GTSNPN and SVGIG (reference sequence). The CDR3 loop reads CAWETGNNPYF. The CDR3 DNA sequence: TGTGCCTGGGAGACAGGGAACAATCCGTACTTC.

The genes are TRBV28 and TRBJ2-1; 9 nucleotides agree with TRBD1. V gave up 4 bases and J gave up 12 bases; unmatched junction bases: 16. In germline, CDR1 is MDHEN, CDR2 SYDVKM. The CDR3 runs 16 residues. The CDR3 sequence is CASSSHSDRGPWGQFF. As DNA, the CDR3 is TGTGCCAGCAGTTCCCACTCGGACAGGGGCCCTTGGGGGCAGTTCTTC.

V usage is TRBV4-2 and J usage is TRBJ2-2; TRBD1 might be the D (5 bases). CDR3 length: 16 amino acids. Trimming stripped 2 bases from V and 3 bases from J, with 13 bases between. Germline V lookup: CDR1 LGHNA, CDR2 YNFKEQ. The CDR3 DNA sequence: TGTGCCAGCAGCCAAAGGGCAGGGAAGGACACCGGGGAGCTGTTTTTT. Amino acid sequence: CASSQRAGKDTGELFF.

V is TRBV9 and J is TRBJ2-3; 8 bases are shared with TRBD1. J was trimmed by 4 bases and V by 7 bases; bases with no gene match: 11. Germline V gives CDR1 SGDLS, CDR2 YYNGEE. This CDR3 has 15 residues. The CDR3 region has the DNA TGTGCCAGCGGGTCAGGGGGCGCGTTTTCAGATACGCAGTATTTT. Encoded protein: CASGSGGAFSDTQYF. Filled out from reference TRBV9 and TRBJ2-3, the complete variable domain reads DSGVTQTPKHLITATGQRVTLRCSPRSGDLSVYWYQQSLDQGLQFLIQYYNGEERAKGNILERFSAQQFPDLHSELNLSSLELGDSALYFCASGSGGAFSDTQYFGPGTRLTVL.

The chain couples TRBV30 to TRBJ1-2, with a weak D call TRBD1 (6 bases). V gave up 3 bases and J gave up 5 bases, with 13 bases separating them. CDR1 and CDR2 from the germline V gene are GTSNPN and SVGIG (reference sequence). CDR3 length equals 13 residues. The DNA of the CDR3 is TGTGCCTGGAGCCCAGGGGCGGAGTATGGCTACACCTTC. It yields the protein CAWSPGAEYGYTF.

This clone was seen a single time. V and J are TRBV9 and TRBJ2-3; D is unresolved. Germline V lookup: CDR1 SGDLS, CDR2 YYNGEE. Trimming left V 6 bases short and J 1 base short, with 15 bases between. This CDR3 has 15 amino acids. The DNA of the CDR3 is TGTGCCAGCACCACTACACCGACGCGCACAGATACGCAGTATTTT. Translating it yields CASTTTPTRTDTQYF.

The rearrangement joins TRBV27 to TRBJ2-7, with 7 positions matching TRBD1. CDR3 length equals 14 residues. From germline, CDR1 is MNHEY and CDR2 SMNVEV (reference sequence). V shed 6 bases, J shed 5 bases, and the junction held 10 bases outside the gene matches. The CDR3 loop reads CASSRKQGRDEQYF. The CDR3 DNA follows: TGTGCCAGCAGCCGGAAACAGGGGCGAGACGAGCAGTACTTC.

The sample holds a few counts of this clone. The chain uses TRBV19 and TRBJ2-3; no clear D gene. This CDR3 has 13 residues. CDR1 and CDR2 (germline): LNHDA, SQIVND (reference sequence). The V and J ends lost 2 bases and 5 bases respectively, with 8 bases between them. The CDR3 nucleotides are TGTGCCAGTAGTATACTACTGAAAGATACGCAGTATTTT. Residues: CASSILLKDTQYF. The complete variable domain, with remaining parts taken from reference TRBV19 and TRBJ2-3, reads DGGITQSPKYLFRKEGQNVTLSCEQNLNHDAMYWYRQDPGQGLRLIYYSQIVNDFQKGDIAEGYSVSREKKESFPLTVTSAQKNPTAFYLCASSILLKDTQYFGPGTRLTVL.

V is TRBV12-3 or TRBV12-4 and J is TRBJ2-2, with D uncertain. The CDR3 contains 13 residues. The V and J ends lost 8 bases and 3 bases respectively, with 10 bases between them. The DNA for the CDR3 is TGTGCCAGCGCACTGTTCGACACCGGGGAGCTGTTTTTT. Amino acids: CASALFDTGELFF.

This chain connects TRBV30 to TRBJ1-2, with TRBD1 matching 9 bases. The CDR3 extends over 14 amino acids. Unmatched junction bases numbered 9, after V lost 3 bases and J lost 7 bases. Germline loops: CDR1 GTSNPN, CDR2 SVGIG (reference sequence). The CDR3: CAWRVTGQGAGYTF. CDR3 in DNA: TGTGCCTGGAGGGTCACGGGACAGGGCGCTGGCTACACCTTC.

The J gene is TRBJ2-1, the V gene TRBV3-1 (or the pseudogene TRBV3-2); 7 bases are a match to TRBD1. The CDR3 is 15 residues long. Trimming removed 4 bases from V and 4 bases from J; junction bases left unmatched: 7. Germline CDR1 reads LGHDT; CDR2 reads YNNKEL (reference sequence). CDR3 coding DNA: TGTGCCAGCAGCCCTTTCCGGGACAGTTACAATGAGCAGTTCTTC. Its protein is CASSPFRDSYNEQFF.

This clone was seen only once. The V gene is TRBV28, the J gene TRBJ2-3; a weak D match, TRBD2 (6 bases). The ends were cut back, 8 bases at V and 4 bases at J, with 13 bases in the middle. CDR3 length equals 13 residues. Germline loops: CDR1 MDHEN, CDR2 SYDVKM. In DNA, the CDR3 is TGTGCCAGCCAATCGGCGGGGCCAGATACGCAGTATTTT. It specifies CASQSAGPDTQYF.

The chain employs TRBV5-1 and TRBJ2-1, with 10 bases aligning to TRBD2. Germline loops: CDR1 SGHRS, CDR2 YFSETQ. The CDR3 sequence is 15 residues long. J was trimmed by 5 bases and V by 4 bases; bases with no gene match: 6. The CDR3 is CASSLLAGVNNEQFF. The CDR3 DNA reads TGCGCCAGCAGCCTTCTAGCGGGGGTAAACAATGAGCAGTTCTTC.